Only a few counts were recorded for the clone carrying this T cell receptor beta chain. The germline V gene has CDR1 SGHTA and CDR2 FQGTGA. The V gene end was trimmed by 4 bases and the J gene end by 2 bases; junction bases not matched to a gene: 2. The length of the CDR3 is 13 residues. These data belong to a study of T-cell memory formation after mild COVID-19. Study details: TCR clusters showed largely donor specificity.

TCRdb ran MiXCR on the 5' RACE reads and lists one entry per CDR3 protein. The sample contains about 340,000 distinct CDR3 sequences, about 15% of which appear only once. The J gene is TRBJ2-7, the V gene TRBV7-3; TRBD1 matches at 7 bases. Sequences were obtained from PBMCs or a T cell subset sorted from them (not recorded which). The TCR was taken from a man aged 18-30 years who had mild COVID-19 (a few samples of this study predate the infection). Cell type and time point are not known. CDR3 sequence reads: CASSSRGPYEQYV. CDR3 in DNA: TGTGCCAGCAGCTCTAGGGGGCCCTACGAGCAGTACGTC.